This T cell receptor (beta chain) derives from a study of T cells after yellow fever vaccination. Points on this clonotype: What it binds is not known.

TCRdb analysed the 5' RACE reads with MiXCR anew, one entry per CDR3 protein. Among 350,000 to 550,000 distinct CDR3 sequences listed, around 20% were seen once. The study's findings and limits: The CD4 compartment and the CD8 compartment contained a small share of clonotypes in common. The study found a weaker secondary response that peaked faster, day 5 versus 15. Post-booster repertoires contained most primary-vaccination clones again (roughly 96% CD4, less than 90% CD8).

This sequence was found in a man aged 18 to 35 who received the YFV17D yellow fever vaccine. Sequenced material: PBMCs, taken before the yellow fever booster vaccination.

The CDR3 sequence is CASSLVGGAQGPLHF. The CDR3 DNA reads TGTGCCAGCAGCTTAGTTGGTGGGGCCCAGGGACCCCTCCACTTT. The rearrangement links TRBV7-9 to TRBJ1-6, with a tentative D call TRBD1 (5 bases). Per germline, CDR1 SEHNR and CDR2 FQNEAQ (reference sequence). V was shortened by 1 base and J by 12 bases, with 16 bases between the two germline ends. The CDR3 loop spans 15 amino acids.